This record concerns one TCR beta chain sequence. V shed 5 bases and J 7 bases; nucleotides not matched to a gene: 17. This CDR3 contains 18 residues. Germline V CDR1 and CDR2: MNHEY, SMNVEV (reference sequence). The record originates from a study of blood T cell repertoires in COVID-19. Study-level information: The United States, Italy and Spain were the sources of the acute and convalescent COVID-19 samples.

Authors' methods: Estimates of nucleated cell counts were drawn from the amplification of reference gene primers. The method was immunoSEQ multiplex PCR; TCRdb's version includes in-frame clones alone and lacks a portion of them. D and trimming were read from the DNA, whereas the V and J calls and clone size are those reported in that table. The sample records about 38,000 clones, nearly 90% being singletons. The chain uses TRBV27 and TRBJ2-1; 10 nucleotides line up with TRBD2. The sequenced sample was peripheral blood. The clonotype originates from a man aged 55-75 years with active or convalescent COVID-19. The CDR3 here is CASSPAPRASGSRNEQFF. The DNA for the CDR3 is TGTGCCAGCAGTCCGGCCCCGCGGGCTAGCGGGAGTCGGAATGAGCAGTTCTTC.